This T cell receptor (beta chain) was observed in a study of beta chain features in type 1 diabetes. Only one heparinised blood draw was taken per donor, and its volume averaged about 120 mL. The entirety of the isolated RNA underwent reverse transcription, so expressed TCRB transcripts were sequenced. The assay was immunoSEQ multiplex PCR, and TCRdb's table has in-frame clones only and misses some. The table shows 250,000 to 400,000 clones, with 12% to 15% occurring only once. For this clone: Its antigen remains unknown.

Study-level points and caveats: Type 1 diabetes patients had fewer VDJ junction insertions and more deletions.

The TCR sequence derives from a man under 40 in good health. The specimen was central memory CD4+ T cells from blood.

CDR3 nucleotides: TGTGCCAGCAGCCCGGGACTGAACACTGAAGCTTTCTTT. Protein sequence: CASSPGLNTEAFF. The rearrangement links TRBV6-1 to TRBJ1-1; D perhaps matches TRBD1 (5 bases). The V gene's germline CDR1 is MNHNS and CDR2 SASEGT. V lost 6 bases and J 0 bases, leaving 8 bases between the germline ends. The CDR3 contains 13 residues.